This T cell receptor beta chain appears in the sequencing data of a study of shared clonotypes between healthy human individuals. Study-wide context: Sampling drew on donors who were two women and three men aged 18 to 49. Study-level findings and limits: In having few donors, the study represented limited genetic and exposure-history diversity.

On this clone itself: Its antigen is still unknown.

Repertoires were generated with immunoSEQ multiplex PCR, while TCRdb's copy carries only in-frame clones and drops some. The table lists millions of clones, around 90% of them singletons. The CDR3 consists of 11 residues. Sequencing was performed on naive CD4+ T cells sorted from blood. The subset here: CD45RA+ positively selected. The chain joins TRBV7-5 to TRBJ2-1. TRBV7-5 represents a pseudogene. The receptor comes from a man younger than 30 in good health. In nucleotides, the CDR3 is TGTGCCAGAATCACGTTTAATGAGCAGTTCTTC. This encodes CARITFNEQFF.